This T cell receptor (beta chain) was recorded in a study of graft-versus-host responses after intestinal transplantation. This clone was counted a few times. This table comes from immunoSEQ multiplex PCR, and its TCRdb copy is limited to in-frame clones, with some not included. The sample yields 9,000 to 13,000 clones, around 32% seen once. J gave up 4 bases and V 6 bases, and 8 bases lay outside the gene matches. CDR1 is MNHEY, CDR2 SVGAGI, per germline. This CDR3 region has 14 residues. The chain carries TRBV6-5 and TRBJ1-2; 7 bases match TRBD1. The sequence was obtained from a human patient who was an organ donor for intestinal transplantation. The sample in question was alloreactive CD4+ T cells from a mixed lymphocyte reaction culture, obtained before transplantation. Subset of the sample: CFSE-low proliferating T cells sorted from roughly 6-day pre-transplant mixed lymphocyte reaction (GvH or HvG direction). As DNA, the CDR3 is TGTGCCAGCAGAAGACAGGGTTTCGGCTATGGCTACACCTTC. This translates into CASRRQGFGYGYTF.